The T cell receptor (beta chain) described here comes from a study of blood T cell repertoires in COVID-19. Study at large: Specimens from acute and convalescent COVID-19 originated in the United States, Italy and Spain. Nucleic acid was either cDNA or gDNA, and it came from T cells, B-cell-depleted T cells, or PBMCs.

Authors' analysis steps: Amplification from reference gene primers served as the basis for estimated nucleated cell counts. Clones were sequenced by immunoSEQ multiplex PCR, and TCRdb holds only the in-frame ones, with some missing. Clonal size and the V and J genes are those of that table, whereas D and trimming came from the DNA. The sample lists fewer than 400,000 clones, about four fifths seen once, with about 2.7% in the top ten. The sample consisted of peripheral blood. This sequence was found in a man aged 25 to 45 with active or convalescent COVID-19.

CDR3 sequence reads: CASRPRVETEAFF. The CDR3 DNA sequence: TGTGCCAGCAGACCCAGGGTTGAAACTGAAGCTTTCTTT. V gene TRBV7-2 combines with J gene TRBJ1-1; tentative D call: TRBD1 (5 bases). The germline CDR1 and CDR2 sequences are SGHTA and FQGNSA. CDR3 length: 13 amino acids. The V end lost 6 bases, the J end lost 5 bases, and 13 bases lay between the germline ends.